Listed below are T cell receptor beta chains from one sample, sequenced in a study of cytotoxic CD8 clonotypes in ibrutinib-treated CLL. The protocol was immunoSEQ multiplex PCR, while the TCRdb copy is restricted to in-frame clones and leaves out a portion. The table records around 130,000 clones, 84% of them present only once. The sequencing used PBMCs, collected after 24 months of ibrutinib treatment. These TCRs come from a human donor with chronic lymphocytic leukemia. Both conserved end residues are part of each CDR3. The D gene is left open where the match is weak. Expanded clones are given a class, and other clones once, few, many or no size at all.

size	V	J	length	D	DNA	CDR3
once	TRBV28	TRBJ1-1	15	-	TGTGCCAGCAGTCAACCGGGACCCAGGAACACTGAAGCTTTCTTT	CASSQPGPRNTEAFF
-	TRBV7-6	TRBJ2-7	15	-	TGTGCCAGCAGCTTAGATATCGGACCGAGCTACGAGCAGTACTTC	CASSLDIGPSYEQYF
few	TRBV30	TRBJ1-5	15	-	TGTGCCTGGAGTGGGGGGCTCGTCACCAATCAGCCCCAGCATTTT	CAWSGGLVTNQPQHF
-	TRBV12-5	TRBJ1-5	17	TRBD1	TGTGCTAGTGCCTCAACGCGGACAGGGCATAGCAATCAGCCCCAGCATTTT	CASASTRTGHSNQPQHF
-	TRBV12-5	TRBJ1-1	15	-	TGTGCTAGTGGTTTGGTTACAGGGCGGTACACTGAAGCTTTCTTT	CASGLVTGRYTEAFF
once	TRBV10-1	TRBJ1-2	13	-	TGCGCCAGCAGTGAGGGCACGGACTATGGCTACACCTTC	CASSEGTDYGYTF
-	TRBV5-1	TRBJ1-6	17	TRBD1	TGCGCCAGCAGCTCACTTTGGGGACAGGGGTTCAATTCACCCCTCCACTTT	CASSSLWGQGFNSPLHF
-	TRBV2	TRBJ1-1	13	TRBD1	TGTGCCAGCAGCATAAGGGGGCCCAGGGGTGCTTTCTTT	CASSIRGPRGAFF
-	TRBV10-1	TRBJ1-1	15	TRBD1	TGCGCCAGCAGTGGAGAGACAGGGTGGAACACTGAAGCTTTCTTT	CASSGETGWNTEAFF
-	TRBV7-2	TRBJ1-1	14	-	TGTGCCAGCAGCTTATGGGGCATGAACACTGAAGCTTTCTTT	CASSLWGMNTEAFF
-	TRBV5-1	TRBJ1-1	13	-	TGCGCCAGCAGCTTTGGGACAAACACTGAAGCTTTCTTT	CASSFGTNTEAFF
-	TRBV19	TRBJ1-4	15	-	TGTGCCAGTAGTATACGGGCAGGGAGTATCGAAAAACTGTTTTTT	CASSIRAGSIEKLFF
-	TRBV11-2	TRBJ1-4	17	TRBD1	TGTGCCAGCTCCCTCCGCGGGACAGGGGATACTAATGAAAAACTGTTTTTT	CASSLRGTGDTNEKLFF
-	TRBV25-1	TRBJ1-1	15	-	TGTGCCAGCAGTAGCGCAGGGGCTAGAAACACTGAAGCTTTCTTT	CASSSAGARNTEAFF
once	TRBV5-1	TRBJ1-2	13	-	TGCGCCAGCAGCTTATCAAACAGCTATGGCTACACCTTC	CASSLSNSYGYTF
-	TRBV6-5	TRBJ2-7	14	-	TGTGCCAGCAGTCCCACTATGGTAGGCTACGAGCAGTACTTC	CASSPTMVGYEQYF
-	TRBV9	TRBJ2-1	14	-	TGTGCCAGCAGCCCGGAGACGGGAGCGGATGAGCAGTTCTTC	CASSPETGADEQFF
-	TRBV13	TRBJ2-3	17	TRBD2	TGTGCCAGCAGCAAGGGACTAGCGGGGGCTACCACAGATACGCAGTATTTT	CASSKGLAGATTDTQYF
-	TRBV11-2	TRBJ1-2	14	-	TGTGCCAGCAGCTTAAGGGGTTCTTACTATGGCTACACCTTC	CASSLRGSYYGYTF
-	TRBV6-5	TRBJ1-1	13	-	TGTGCCAGCAGCCTAGGACGGGACACTGAAGCTTTCTTT	CASSLGRDTEAFF
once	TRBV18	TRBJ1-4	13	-	TGTGCCAGCTCACCACGAGGCGGTGAAAAACTGTTTTTT	CASSPRGGEKLFF
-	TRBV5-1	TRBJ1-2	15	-	TGCGCCAGCAGCTTGGACGGGGTCGCTAACTATGGCTACACCTTC	CASSLDGVANYGYTF
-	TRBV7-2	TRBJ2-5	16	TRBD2	TGTGCCAGCAGATCCCGACTAGCGGGTTCCGGGGAGACCCAGTACTTC	CASRSRLAGSGETQYF
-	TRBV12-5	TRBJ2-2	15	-	TGTGCTAGTGGGGTAGGGAACACGAACACCGGGGAGCTGTTTTTT	CASGVGNTNTGELFF
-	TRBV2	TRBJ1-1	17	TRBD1	TGTGCCAGCAGCCCTCTGACAGGGGGCGTAAAGTACACTGAAGCTTTCTTT	CASSPLTGGVKYTEAFF
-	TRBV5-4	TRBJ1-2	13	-	TGTGCCAGCAGCCGGCGGGGGGGAAATGGCTACACCTTC	CASSRRGGNGYTF
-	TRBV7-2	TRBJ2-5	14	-	TGTGCCAGCAGCCCGCGGACGGGAGAAGAGACCCAGTACTTC	CASSPRTGEETQYF
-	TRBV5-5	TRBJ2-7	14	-	TGTGCCAGCACCCCGACAGGGAGGCCCTACGAGCAGTACTTC	CASTPTGRPYEQYF
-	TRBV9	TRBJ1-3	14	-	TGTGCCAGCAGCCCCGCCGTGTCTGGAAACACCATATATTTT	CASSPAVSGNTIYF
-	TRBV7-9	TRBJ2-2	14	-	TGTGCCAGCAGCCCACGGGACCTCCAATTACAGCTGTTTTTT	CASSPRDLQLQLFF
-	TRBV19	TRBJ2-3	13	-	TGTGCCAGTAGTATGGTTGGAGGGGATACGCAGTATTTT	CASSMVGGDTQYF
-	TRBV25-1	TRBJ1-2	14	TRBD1	TGTGCCAGCAGTGTCCAGGGGGCTCTCTATGGCTACACCTTC	CASSVQGALYGYTF
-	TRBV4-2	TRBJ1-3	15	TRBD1	TGTGCCAGCCACGCCGAGGGGGCGGATAGAAACACCATATATTTT	CASHAEGADRNTIYF
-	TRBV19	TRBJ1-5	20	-	TGTGCCAGTAGTATTGTAGGCCTGAACCTGCGGACTGAGGACAATCAGCCCCAGCATTTT	CASSIVGLNLRTEDNQPQHF
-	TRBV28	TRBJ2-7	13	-	TGTGCCAGCAGTGCTGGGGATTCCTACGAGCAGTACTTC	CASSAGDSYEQYF
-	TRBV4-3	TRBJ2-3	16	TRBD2	TGCGCCAGCAGCCAGATACTAGCGGCGGGCACAGATACGCAGTATTTT	CASSQILAAGTDTQYF
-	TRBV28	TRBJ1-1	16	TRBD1	TGTGCCAGCAGGGTCGCTTGGGGACAGGGGGCTACTGAAGCTTTCTTT	CASRVAWGQGATEAFF
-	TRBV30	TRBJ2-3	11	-	TGTGCCTGTTCATCCAGGGATACGCAGTATTTT	CACSSRDTQYF
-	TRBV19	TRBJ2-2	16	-	TGTGCCAGTAGTACCGCCGGGACCGCTTCCACCGGGGAGCTGTTTTTT	CASSTAGTASTGELFF
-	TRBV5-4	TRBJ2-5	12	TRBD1	TGTGCCAGCAGCGCGGACAGGGAGACCCAGTACTTC	CASSADRETQYF
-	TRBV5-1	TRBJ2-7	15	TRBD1	TGCGCCAGCAGCCCCGCAAGACAGGGAGTCTACGAGCAGTACTTC	CASSPARQGVYEQYF
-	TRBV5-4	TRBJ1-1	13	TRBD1	TGTGCCAGCAGACAGGGGGCGACGGCTGAAGCTTTCTTT	CASRQGATAEAFF
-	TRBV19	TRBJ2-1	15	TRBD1	TGTGCCAGTAGTATTCAAGGACAGGGGCACAATGAGCAGTTCTTC	CASSIQGQGHNEQFF
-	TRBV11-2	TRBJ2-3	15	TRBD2	TGTGCCAGCAGCTCCCCGGGAGGCCGCACAGATACGCAGTATTTT	CASSSPGGRTDTQYF
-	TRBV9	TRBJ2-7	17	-	TGTGCCAGCAGCCCGAGGGACACCTTAATGGGGGTCTACGAGCAGTACTTC	CASSPRDTLMGVYEQYF
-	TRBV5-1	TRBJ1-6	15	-	TGCGCCAGCAGCTTGGAGGGGGGTTATAATTCACCCCTCCACTTT	CASSLEGGYNSPLHF
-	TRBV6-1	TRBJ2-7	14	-	TGTGCCAGCAGTCCCCAGGGCGGTTCCTACGAGCAGTACTTC	CASSPQGGSYEQYF
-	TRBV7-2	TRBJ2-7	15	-	TGTGCCAGCAGCTTAAGTCGAGATCGGGCCTACGAGCAGTACTTC	CASSLSRDRAYEQYF
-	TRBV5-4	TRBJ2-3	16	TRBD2	TGTGCCAGCAGCTTGCGTCTAGCGGGGGCGGGAGATACGCAGTATTTT	CASSLRLAGAGDTQYF
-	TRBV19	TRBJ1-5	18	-	TGTGCCAGTAGTATAGAACGCCGTAGGGGTGGTGGCAATCAGCCCCAGCATTTT	CASSIERRRGGGNQPQHF